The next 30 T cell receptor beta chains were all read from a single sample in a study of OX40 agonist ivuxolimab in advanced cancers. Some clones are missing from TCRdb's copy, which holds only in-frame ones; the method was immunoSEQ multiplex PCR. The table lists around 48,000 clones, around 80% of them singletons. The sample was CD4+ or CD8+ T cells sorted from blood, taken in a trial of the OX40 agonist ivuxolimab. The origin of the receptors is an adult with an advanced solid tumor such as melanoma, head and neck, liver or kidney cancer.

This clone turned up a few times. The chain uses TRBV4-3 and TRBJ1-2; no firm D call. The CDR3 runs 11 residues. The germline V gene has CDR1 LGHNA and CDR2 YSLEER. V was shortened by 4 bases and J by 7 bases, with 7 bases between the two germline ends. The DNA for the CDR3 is TGCGCCAGCAGCCCTGGTAGTGGCTACACCTTC. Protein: CASSPGSGYTF.

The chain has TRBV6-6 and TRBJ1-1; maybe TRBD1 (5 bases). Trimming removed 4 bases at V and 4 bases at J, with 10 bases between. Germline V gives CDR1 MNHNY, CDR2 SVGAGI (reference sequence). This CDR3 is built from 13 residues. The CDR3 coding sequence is TGTGCCAGCAGTTTAACTCAGGGCACTGAAGCTTTCTTT. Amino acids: CASSLTQGTEAFF.

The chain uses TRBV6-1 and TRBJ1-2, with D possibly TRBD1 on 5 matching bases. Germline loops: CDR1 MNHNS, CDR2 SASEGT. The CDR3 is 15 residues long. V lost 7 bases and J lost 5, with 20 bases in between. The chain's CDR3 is CASTPGPLQGYGYTF. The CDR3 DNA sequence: TGTGCCAGCACTCCGGGACCTCTCCAAGGGTATGGCTACACCTTC.

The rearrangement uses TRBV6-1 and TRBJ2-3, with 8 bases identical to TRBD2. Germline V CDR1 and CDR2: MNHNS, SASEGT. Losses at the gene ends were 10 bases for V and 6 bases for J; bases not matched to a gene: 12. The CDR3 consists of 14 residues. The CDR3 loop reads CAIARGGPQDTQYF. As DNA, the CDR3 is TGTGCCATCGCCCGGGGGGGGCCCCAGGATACGCAGTATTTT.

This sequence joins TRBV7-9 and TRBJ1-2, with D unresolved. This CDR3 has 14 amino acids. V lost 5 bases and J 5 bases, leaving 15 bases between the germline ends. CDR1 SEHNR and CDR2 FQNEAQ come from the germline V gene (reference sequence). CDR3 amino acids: CASSLIGAQYGYTF. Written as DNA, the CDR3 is TGTGCCAGCAGCCTAATAGGCGCACAATATGGCTACACCTTC.

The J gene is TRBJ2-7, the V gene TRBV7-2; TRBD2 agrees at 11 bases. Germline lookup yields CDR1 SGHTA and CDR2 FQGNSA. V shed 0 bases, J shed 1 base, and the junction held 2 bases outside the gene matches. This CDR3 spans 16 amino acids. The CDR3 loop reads CASSLAASGGSYEQYF. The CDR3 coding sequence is TGTGCCAGCAGCTTAGCGGCTAGCGGGGGGTCCTACGAGCAGTACTTC.

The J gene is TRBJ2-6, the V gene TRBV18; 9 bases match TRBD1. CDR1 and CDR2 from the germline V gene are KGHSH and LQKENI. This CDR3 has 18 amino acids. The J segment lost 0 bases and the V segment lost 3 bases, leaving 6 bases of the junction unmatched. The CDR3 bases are TGTGCCAGCTCACCTAGAACAGGGGGCGGCTCTGGGGCCAACGTCCTGACTTTC. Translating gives CASSPRTGGGSGANVLTF.

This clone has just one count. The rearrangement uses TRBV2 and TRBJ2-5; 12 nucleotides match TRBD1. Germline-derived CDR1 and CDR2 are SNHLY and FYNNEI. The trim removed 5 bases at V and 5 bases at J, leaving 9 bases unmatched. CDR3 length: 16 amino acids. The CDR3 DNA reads TGTGCCAGCAGTTTGACCGGGACAGGGGGCGCTGAGACCCAGTACTTC. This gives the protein CASSLTGTGGAETQYF.

CDR3 sequence: CASSTGQAATNEKLFF. CDR3 DNA: TGTGCCAGCAGTACGGGACAGGCTGCAACTAATGAAAAACTGTTTTTT. The V call is TRBV5-8, the J call TRBJ1-4; TRBD1 aligns across 8 bases. This CDR3 is built from 16 residues. Trimming removed 5 bases from V and 0 bases from J; junction bases left unmatched: 6. Germline V gene lookup returns CDR1 SGHTS and CDR2 YDEGEE.

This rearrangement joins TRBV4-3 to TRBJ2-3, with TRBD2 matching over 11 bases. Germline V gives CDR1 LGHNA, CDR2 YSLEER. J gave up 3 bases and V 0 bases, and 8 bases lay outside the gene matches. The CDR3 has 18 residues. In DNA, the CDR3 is TGCGCCAGCAGCCAAGAACCCCCACTAGCGGGGGTGACAGATACGCAGTATTTT. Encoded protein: CASSQEPPLAGVTDTQYF.

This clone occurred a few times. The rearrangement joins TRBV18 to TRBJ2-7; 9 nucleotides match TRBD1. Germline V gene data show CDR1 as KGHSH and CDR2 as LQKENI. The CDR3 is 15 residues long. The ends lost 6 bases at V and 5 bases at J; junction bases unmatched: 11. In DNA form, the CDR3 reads TGTGCCAGCTCTCACCACCCGGGACAGGGTAACGAGCAGTACTTC. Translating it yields CASSHHPGQGNEQYF. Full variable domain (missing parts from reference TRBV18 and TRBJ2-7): NAGVMQNPRHLVRRRGQEARLRCSPMKGHSHVYWYRQLPEEGLKFMVYLQKENIIDESGMPKERFSAEFPKEGPSILRIQQVVRGDSAAYFCASSHHPGQGNEQYFGPGTRLTVT.

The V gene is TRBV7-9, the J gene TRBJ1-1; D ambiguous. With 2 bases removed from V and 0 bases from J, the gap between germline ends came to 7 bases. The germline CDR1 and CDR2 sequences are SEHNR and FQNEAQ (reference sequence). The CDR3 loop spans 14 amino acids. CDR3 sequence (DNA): TGTGCCAGCAGCTTACTACTGATGAACACTGAAGCTTTCTTT. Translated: CASSLLLMNTEAFF.

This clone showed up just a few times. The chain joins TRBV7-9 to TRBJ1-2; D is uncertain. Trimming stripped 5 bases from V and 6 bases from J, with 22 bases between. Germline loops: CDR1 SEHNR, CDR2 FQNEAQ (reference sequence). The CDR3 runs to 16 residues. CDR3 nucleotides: TGTGCCAGCAGCCCCTATAGGTCGACCACAAATGATGGCTACACCTTC. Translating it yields CASSPYRSTTNDGYTF.

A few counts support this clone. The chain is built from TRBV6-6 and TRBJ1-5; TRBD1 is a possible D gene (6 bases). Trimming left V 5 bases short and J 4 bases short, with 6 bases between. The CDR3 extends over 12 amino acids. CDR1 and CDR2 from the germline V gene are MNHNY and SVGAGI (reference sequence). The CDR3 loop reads CASSGQNQPQHF. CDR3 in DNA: TGTGCCAGCAGTGGACAGAATCAGCCCCAGCATTTT.

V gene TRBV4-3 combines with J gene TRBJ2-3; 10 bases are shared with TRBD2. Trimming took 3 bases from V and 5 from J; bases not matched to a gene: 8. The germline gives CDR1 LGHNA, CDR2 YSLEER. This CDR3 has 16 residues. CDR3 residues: CASSQEAGGGVDTQYF. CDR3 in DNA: TGCGCCAGCAGCCAGGAAGCGGGGGGGGGTGTAGATACGCAGTATTTT.

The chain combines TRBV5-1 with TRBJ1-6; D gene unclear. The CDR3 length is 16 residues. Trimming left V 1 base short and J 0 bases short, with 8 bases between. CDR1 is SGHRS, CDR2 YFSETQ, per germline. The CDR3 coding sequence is TGCGCCAGCAGCTTGCAGGCGAGCTCCTATAATTCACCCCTCCACTTT. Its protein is CASSLQASSYNSPLHF.

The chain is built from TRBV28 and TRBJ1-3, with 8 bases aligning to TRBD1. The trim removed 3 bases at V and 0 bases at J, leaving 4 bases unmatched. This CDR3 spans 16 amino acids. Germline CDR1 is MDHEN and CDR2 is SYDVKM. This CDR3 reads CASSFLTGVSGNTIYF. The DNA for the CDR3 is TGTGCCAGCAGTTTTTTGACAGGGGTCTCTGGAAACACCATATATTTT.

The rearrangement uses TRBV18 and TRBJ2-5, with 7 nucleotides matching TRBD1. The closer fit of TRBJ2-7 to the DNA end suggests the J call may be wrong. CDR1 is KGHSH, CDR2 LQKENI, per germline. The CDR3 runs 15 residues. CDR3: CASSSRTGLSYEQYF. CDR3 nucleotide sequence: TGTGCCAGCTCATCAAGGACAGGCCTCTCCTACGAGCAGTACTTC.

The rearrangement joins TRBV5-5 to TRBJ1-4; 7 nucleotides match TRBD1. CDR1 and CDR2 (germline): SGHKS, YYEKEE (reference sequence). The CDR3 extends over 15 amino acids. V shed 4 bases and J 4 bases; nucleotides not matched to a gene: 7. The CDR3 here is CASSPGAGGNEKLFF. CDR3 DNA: TGTGCCAGCAGCCCTGGAGCAGGGGGTAATGAAAAACTGTTTTTT.

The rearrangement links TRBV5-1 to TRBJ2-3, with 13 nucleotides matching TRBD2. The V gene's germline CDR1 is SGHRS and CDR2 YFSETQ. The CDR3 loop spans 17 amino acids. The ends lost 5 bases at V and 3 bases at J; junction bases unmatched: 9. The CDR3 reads CASSPRLAGGITDTQYF. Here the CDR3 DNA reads TGCGCCAGCAGTCCAAGACTAGCGGGGGGTATAACAGATACGCAGTATTTT.

The CDR3 sequence: CASRQADYGYTF. The CDR3 DNA reads as TGTGCCAGCCGTCAGGCAGACTATGGCTACACCTTC. V and J are TRBV6-1 and TRBJ1-2; D gene uncertain. Trimming shortened V by 8 bases and J by 3 bases, and 10 bases separated the two germline ends. CDR1 and CDR2 from the germline V gene are MNHNS and SASEGT. The CDR3 is 12 amino acids.

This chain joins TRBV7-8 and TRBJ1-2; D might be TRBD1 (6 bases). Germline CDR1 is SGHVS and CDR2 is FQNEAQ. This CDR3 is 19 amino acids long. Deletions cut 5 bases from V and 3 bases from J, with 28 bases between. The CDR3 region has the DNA TGTGCCAGCAGCGCTGACAGGAGGCGAGGATTGAAGGAAGACTATGGCTACACCTTC. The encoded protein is CASSADRRRGLKEDYGYTF.

The DNA for the CDR3 is TGTGCCAGCAGCTTAGGGGGGTACACAGATACGCAGTATTTT. Translated: CASSLGGYTDTQYF. V and J are TRBV7-9 and TRBJ2-3; D is perhaps TRBD1 or TRBD2 (5 bases each). V was shortened by 1 base and J by 2 bases, with 7 bases between the two germline ends. The CDR3 spans 14 residues. Germline CDR1 reads SEHNR; CDR2 reads FQNEAQ (reference sequence). Variable domain in full (rest from reference TRBV7-9 and TRBJ2-3): DTGVSQNPRHKITKRGQNVTFRCDPISEHNRLYWYRQTLGQGPEFLTYFQNEAQLEKSRLLSDRFSAERPKGSFSTLEIQRTEQGDSAMYLCASSLGGYTDTQYFGPGTRLTVL.

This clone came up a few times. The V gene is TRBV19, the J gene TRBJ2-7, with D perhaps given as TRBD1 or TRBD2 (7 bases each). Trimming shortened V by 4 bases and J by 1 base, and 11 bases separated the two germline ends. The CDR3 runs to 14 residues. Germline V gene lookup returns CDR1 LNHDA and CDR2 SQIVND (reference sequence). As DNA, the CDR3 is TGTGCCAGTAGTAGCCAGGGGGGGTCCTACGAGCAGTACTTC. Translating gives CASSSQGGSYEQYF.

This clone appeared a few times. The CDR3 spells CASSWGPNNEQFF. The CDR3 coding sequence is TGCGCCAGCAGCTGGGGGCCCAACAATGAGCAGTTCTTC. The chain joins TRBV5-1 to TRBJ2-1, with D tentatively TRBD1 (6 bases). Germline V gene sequence: CDR1 SGHRS, CDR2 YFSETQ. V was pared by 3 bases and J by 5 bases, with 9 bases between. This CDR3 comprises 13 residues. The variable domain in full, completed from reference TRBV5-1 and TRBJ2-1, reads KAGVTQTPRYLIKTRGQQVTLSCSPISGHRSVSWYQQTPGQGLQFLFEYFSETQRNKGNFPGRFSGRQFSNSRSEMNVSTLELGDSALYLCASSWGPNNEQFFGPGTRLTVL.

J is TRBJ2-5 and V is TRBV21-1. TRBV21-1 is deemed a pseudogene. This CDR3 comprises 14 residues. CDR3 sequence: CASSKGIFDETQYF. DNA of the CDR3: TGTGCCAGCAGCAAGGGAATTTTCGATGAGACCCAGTACTTC.

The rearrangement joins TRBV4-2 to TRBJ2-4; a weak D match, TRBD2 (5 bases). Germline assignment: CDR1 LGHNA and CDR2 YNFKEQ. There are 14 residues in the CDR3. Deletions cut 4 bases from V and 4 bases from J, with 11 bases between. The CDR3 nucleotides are TGTGCCAGCAGCCGGGTAGAGGGTAAAAACATTCAGTACTTC. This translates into CASSRVEGKNIQYF.

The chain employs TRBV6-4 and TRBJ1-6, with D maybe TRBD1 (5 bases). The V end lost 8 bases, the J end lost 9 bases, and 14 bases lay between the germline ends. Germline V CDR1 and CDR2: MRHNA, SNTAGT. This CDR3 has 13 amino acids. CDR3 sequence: CASAEQEGSPLHF. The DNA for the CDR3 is TGTGCCAGCGCTGAACAGGAGGGTTCACCCCTCCACTTT.

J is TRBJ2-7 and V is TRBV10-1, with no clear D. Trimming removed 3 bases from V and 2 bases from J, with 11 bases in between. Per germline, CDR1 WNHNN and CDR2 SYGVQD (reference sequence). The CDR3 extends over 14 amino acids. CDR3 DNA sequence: TGCGCCAGCAGTGACGAACGGCGTACCTACGAGCAGTACTTC. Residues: CASSDERRTYEQYF.

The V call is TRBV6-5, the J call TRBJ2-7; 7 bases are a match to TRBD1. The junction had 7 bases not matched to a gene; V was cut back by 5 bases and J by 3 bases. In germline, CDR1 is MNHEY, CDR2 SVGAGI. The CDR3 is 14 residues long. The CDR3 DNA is TGTGCCAGCAGTCGCCACCGGGACAGCTACGAGCAGTACTTC. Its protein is CASSRHRDSYEQYF.